The sequence of this TCR beta chain was determined in a study of cytomegalovirus exposure and HLA in healthy donors. About the study: Both the roughly 120 validation repertoires and the roughly 700 first-cohort repertoires used the same platform, as reported by a later analysis. The study's findings and limits: The TCR clusters that emerged in the first cohort tended, a later analysis found, to co-occur in the 95 to 150 validation repertoires. Generally TCR sequences proved uncommon, though certain public TCRs appeared in numerous donors. Reported results showed that the classifier diagnosed cytomegalovirus status with high specificity and sensitivity.

This table comes from immunoSEQ multiplex PCR, and its TCRdb copy is limited to in-frame clones, with some not included. Of about 330,000 clones listed, 86% were seen once; the top ten hold around 0.8%. A word on this clone: Its specificity is not known.

The material sequenced was PBMCs. This receptor was obtained from a woman between 18 and 29 years old in good health and CMV-seronegative.

The DNA of the CDR3 is TGCGCCAGCAGCCAAGATATGTTCGGGGCTGGAAACACCATATATTTT. Translated, it gives CASSQDMFGAGNTIYF. V usage is TRBV4-3 and J usage is TRBJ1-3; D uncertain. Germline V gene data show CDR1 as LGHNA and CDR2 as YSLEER. V was trimmed by 0 bases and J by 2 bases, leaving 11 bases between them. The CDR3 sequence is 16 residues long.